This T cell receptor (beta chain) derives from a study of beta chain features in type 1 diabetes. Whole-study context: Patients looked much like healthy donors when it came to age, gender and cell yields. Study-level findings and limits: Type 1 diabetes patients had moderately but significantly shorter TCRB CDR3s in all four CD4+ subsets.

Note on this clone: What it binds is unknown.

The CDR3 totals 13 residues. Germline V lookup: CDR1 SGHTA, CDR2 FQGNSA. V dropped 5 bases and J dropped 3 bases, with 10 bases sitting between them. The study reverse transcribed the entire isolated RNA, so it sequenced expressed TCRB transcripts. The method was immunoSEQ multiplex PCR; TCRdb's version includes in-frame clones alone and lacks a portion of them. Counted here are 500,000 to 800,000 clones, around 12% occurring once; the ten biggest clones make up roughly 0.11%. The origin of this receptor is a young man with type 1 diabetes. V and J are TRBV7-2 and TRBJ1-2; the D gene is possibly TRBD1 (5 bases). What was sequenced was naive CD4+ T cells from blood. The CDR3 nucleotides are TGTGCCAGCAGCCTGACAGCTTACTATGGCTACACCTTC. Protein: CASSLTAYYGYTF.